A selection of T cell receptor beta chains follows, all from one sample in a study of blood T cell repertoires in COVID-19. Sequencing used immunoSEQ multiplex PCR; TCRdb keeps in-frame clones, though not all of them. Of around 200,000 clones listed, about 88% are singletons. Sequenced: peripheral blood. The receptors here all came from a man in his forties with acute or convalescent COVID-19. Each CDR3 is given with its conserved first and last residue.

>TRBV2|TRBJ2-5
CASSVEAQETQYF
>TRBV6-6|TRBJ2-5
CASITSGSETQYF
>TRBV11-3|TRBJ2-1
CASSYGGVNEQFF
>TRBV7-9|TRBJ1-1
CASSFGANTEAFF
>TRBV7-9|TRBJ2-1
CASSPRQGQNEQFF
>TRBV6-5|TRBJ1-4
CASSYLTGNEKLFF
>TRBV28|TRBJ2-7
CASSVRQGLYEQYF
>TRBV3-1/TRBV3-2|TRBJ1-2
CASSRHNYGYTF
>TRBV28|TRBJ1-1
CASSAPGGPNTEAFF
>TRBV7-3|TRBJ1-2
CASSLTAGVNYGYTF
>TRBV28|TRBJ1-5
CASRPTGGSNQPQHF
>TRBV2|TRBJ2-7
CASSAFSYEQYF
>TRBV30|TRBJ2-3
CAWDKRAGDTDTQYF
>TRBV19|TRBJ1-5
CASSITGYSNQPQHF
>TRBV24-1|TRBJ2-2
CATSGRLAGGPLYTGELFF
>TRBV7-2|TRBJ2-2
CASSLGLGGTSTGELFF
>TRBV7-3|TRBJ1-2
CASSLYPGYGYTF
>TRBV19|TRBJ2-7
CASSMGGYEQYF
>TRBV10-3|TRBJ1-1
CAIRPGGENTEAFF
>TRBV3-1/TRBV3-2|TRBJ1-5
CASSPRAAKNQPQHF
>TRBV6-5|TRBJ2-1
CASTPPGNEQFF
>TRBV3-1/TRBV3-2|TRBJ2-7
CASSQIGLSYEQYF
>TRBV7-6|TRBJ2-2
CASSLGVTGPTGELFF
>TRBV27|TRBJ2-5
CASSWRGEQETQYF
>TRBV6-2/TRBV6-3|TRBJ1-5
CASSLQGLNQPQHF
>TRBV6-5|TRBJ2-7
CASSFTTDSYEQYF
>TRBV28|TRBJ1-5
CASKGAGNQPQHF
>TRBV19|TRBJ1-5
CASSIGRGSNQPQHF
>TRBV6-5|TRBJ2-7
CASSFGPSGEYEQYF
>TRBV3-1/TRBV3-2|TRBJ2-7
CASTQNRASYEQYF